The TCR beta chain under discussion was sequenced for a study of T cells in Graves' hyperthyroidism and ophthalmopathy. Researchers took RNA transcripts and amplified the TCR beta CDR3 regions from them. HTBI primers drove first-round RT-PCR of the TCR CDR3. Each CDR3 protein is one row after TCRdb ran MiXCR on the multiplex PCR reads. The sample includes around 450,000 distinct CDR3 sequences, less than 20% of them seen just once. PBMCs were derived from 9.5 to 10 ml fresh peripheral blood. J lost 3 bases, V lost 3 bases, and 4 bases had no gene match. This CDR3 spans 15 amino acids. Germline V gene sequence: CDR1 MNHEY, CDR2 SVGEGT. There are many counts of this clonotype.

Specimen: blood. The chain combines TRBV6-2 or TRBV6-3 with TRBJ1-5; 8 bases match TRBD1. The clonotype was recovered from a woman younger than 30 with Graves' hyperthyroidism. CDR3 loop: CASSYLDRVNQPQHF. In nucleotides, the CDR3 is TGTGCCAGCAGTTATTTGGACAGGGTCAATCAGCCCCAGCATTTT.